A selection of T cell receptor beta chains follows, all from one sample in a study of cytomegalovirus exposure and HLA in healthy donors. Sequencing used immunoSEQ multiplex PCR; TCRdb keeps in-frame clones, though not all of them. The top ten clones hold about 1.5% of a sample with more than 150,000 clones, roughly 80% of them seen once. The sequenced sample consisted of PBMCs. Source of these receptors: a male donor in good health and CMV-seronegative. Each CDR3 is given with its conserved first and last residue. The order of the fields is V gene, J gene, clone size, CDR3 protein. Clone size is given for some rows only: seen once, a few or many times, or a class if the clone is expanded.

v_call: TRBV6-5; j_call: TRBJ1-1; clone_size: .; cdr3_aa: CASSYMRGAGGSEAFF
v_call: TRBV6-1; j_call: TRBJ1-1; clone_size: .; cdr3_aa: CASRRQAMNTEAFF
v_call: TRBV6-5; j_call: TRBJ2-5; clone_size: .; cdr3_aa: CASSVTGRETQYF
v_call: TRBV10-2; j_call: TRBJ2-7; clone_size: .; cdr3_aa: CASSFNPSGGSMEQYF
v_call: TRBV2; j_call: TRBJ2-1; clone_size: .; cdr3_aa: CASSGPAGGYNEQFF
v_call: TRBV5-1; j_call: TRBJ2-1; clone_size: .; cdr3_aa: CASSLGLDSYNEQFF
v_call: TRBV5-6; j_call: TRBJ1-6; clone_size: .; cdr3_aa: CASSFAGGNSPLHF
v_call: TRBV28; j_call: TRBJ1-1; clone_size: .; cdr3_aa: CASRLQGTVLAEAFF
v_call: TRBV4-3; j_call: TRBJ1-4; clone_size: .; cdr3_aa: CASSRRRRGQEKLFF
v_call: TRBV4-3; j_call: .; clone_size: .; cdr3_aa: CASSRSVSGVNSYEQYF
v_call: TRBV30; j_call: TRBJ1-3; clone_size: .; cdr3_aa: CAWRPGGNTIYF
v_call: TRBV5-1; j_call: TRBJ2-7; clone_size: once; cdr3_aa: CASSLGVAGGYEQYF
v_call: TRBV7-9; j_call: TRBJ2-7; clone_size: .; cdr3_aa: CASTFPGRDEQYF
v_call: TRBV15; j_call: TRBJ1-4; clone_size: .; cdr3_aa: CATSRDGGAANEKLFF
v_call: TRBV19; j_call: TRBJ2-3; clone_size: .; cdr3_aa: CASSIQLAGGTDTQYF
v_call: TRBV5-1; j_call: TRBJ1-2; clone_size: .; cdr3_aa: CASSLAQGGGYTF
v_call: TRBV6-1; j_call: TRBJ1-3; clone_size: .; cdr3_aa: CASSENRWNTIYF
v_call: TRBV7-7; j_call: TRBJ2-5; clone_size: once; cdr3_aa: CASSLGRTGAETQYF
v_call: TRBV7-2; j_call: TRBJ1-2; clone_size: .; cdr3_aa: CASSSQGNYGYTF
v_call: TRBV19; j_call: TRBJ2-1; clone_size: .; cdr3_aa: CASSARQGNEQFF
v_call: TRBV19; j_call: TRBJ1-3; clone_size: .; cdr3_aa: CATGWGAGNTIYF
v_call: TRBV19; j_call: TRBJ2-1; clone_size: .; cdr3_aa: CASSLTSGDYNEQFF
v_call: TRBV9; j_call: TRBJ1-2; clone_size: .; cdr3_aa: CASSVGGGRKFGYTF
v_call: TRBV7-8; j_call: TRBJ2-7; clone_size: .; cdr3_aa: CASSLVGQGSYEQYF
v_call: TRBV21-1; j_call: TRBJ1-1; clone_size: few; cdr3_aa: CASSDRDREGDTEAFF
v_call: TRBV6-6; j_call: TRBJ2-7; clone_size: .; cdr3_aa: CASTAGGHEQYF
v_call: TRBV2; j_call: TRBJ2-7; clone_size: .; cdr3_aa: CASSEGRYEQYF
v_call: TRBV18; j_call: TRBJ2-2; clone_size: .; cdr3_aa: CASSPGLATGELFF
v_call: TRBV7-2; j_call: TRBJ1-2; clone_size: few; cdr3_aa: CASSFRGVGDGYTF
v_call: TRBV18; j_call: TRBJ1-3; clone_size: .; cdr3_aa: CASSPPLSSGNTIYF
v_call: TRBV9; j_call: TRBJ2-5; clone_size: few; cdr3_aa: CASSVGGGETQYF
v_call: TRBV2; j_call: TRBJ2-5; clone_size: .; cdr3_aa: CASNPIPRDRGTQYF
v_call: TRBV9; j_call: TRBJ2-1; clone_size: .; cdr3_aa: CASSVDGGSYNEQFF
v_call: TRBV6-6; j_call: TRBJ1-5; clone_size: .; cdr3_aa: CASSSGLILNQPQHF
v_call: TRBV28; j_call: TRBJ1-1; clone_size: .; cdr3_aa: CASTQSIGVKTEAFF
v_call: TRBV5-8; j_call: TRBJ1-5; clone_size: .; cdr3_aa: CASSRWDRGQPQHF
v_call: TRBV7-6; j_call: TRBJ1-4; clone_size: .; cdr3_aa: CASSLAMSEKLFF
v_call: TRBV4-1; j_call: TRBJ2-4; clone_size: .; cdr3_aa: CASSRIQGIQYF
v_call: TRBV2; j_call: TRBJ2-7; clone_size: once; cdr3_aa: CASSELPQGADEQYF
v_call: TRBV28; j_call: TRBJ1-6; clone_size: .; cdr3_aa: CASSSGGNNSPLHF
v_call: TRBV28; j_call: TRBJ2-1; clone_size: .; cdr3_aa: CASSSHQDYNEQFF
v_call: TRBV19; j_call: TRBJ2-2; clone_size: .; cdr3_aa: CASGARAGGFANTGELFF
v_call: TRBV28; j_call: .; clone_size: .; cdr3_aa: CASSLGGVYEQYF
v_call: TRBV2; j_call: TRBJ2-5; clone_size: .; cdr3_aa: CASRGTGEETQYF
v_call: TRBV5-4; j_call: TRBJ2-1; clone_size: once; cdr3_aa: CASSLRVAGVDEQFF
v_call: TRBV19; j_call: TRBJ2-7; clone_size: .; cdr3_aa: CASKLLAGSYEQYF
v_call: TRBV28; j_call: TRBJ2-7; clone_size: .; cdr3_aa: CASSSTGQGAGEQYF
v_call: TRBV11-1; j_call: TRBJ2-2; clone_size: .; cdr3_aa: CANSGRQGSNTGELFF
v_call: TRBV4-2; j_call: TRBJ1-6; clone_size: .; cdr3_aa: CASSQDRRNSPLHF
v_call: TRBV5-4; j_call: TRBJ2-3; clone_size: .; cdr3_aa: CASSPPGSTDTQYF
v_call: TRBV28; j_call: TRBJ1-2; clone_size: .; cdr3_aa: CASSLDRGLGYTF
v_call: TRBV2; j_call: TRBJ2-7; clone_size: .; cdr3_aa: CASSDVTSRGYF
v_call: TRBV5-1; j_call: TRBJ2-3; clone_size: .; cdr3_aa: CASSNGGGRGNTDTQYF
v_call: TRBV6-5; j_call: TRBJ2-7; clone_size: .; cdr3_aa: CASSATSGIYEQYF
v_call: TRBV28; j_call: TRBJ1-5; clone_size: .; cdr3_aa: CASSLFATGYQPQHF
v_call: TRBV7-2; j_call: TRBJ2-5; clone_size: .; cdr3_aa: CASSLRTGGETQYF
v_call: TRBV2; j_call: TRBJ2-6; clone_size: .; cdr3_aa: CASSEGTLSSGANVLTF
v_call: TRBV13; j_call: TRBJ1-1; clone_size: .; cdr3_aa: CASSFRMGTEAFF
v_call: TRBV11-2; j_call: TRBJ2-1; clone_size: .; cdr3_aa: CASSSPSGGNEQFF